Listed below are T cell receptor beta chains from one sample, sequenced in a study of cytomegalovirus exposure and HLA in healthy donors. Profiling relied on immunoSEQ multiplex PCR, and the TCRdb table lists in-frame clones only, not all of them. The sample includes 95,000 to 100,000 clones, around 74% seen only once; the top ten take approximately 2%. Input material: PBMCs. The receptor source for this set is a woman in her thirties or forties in good health and CMV-seronegative. The CDR3 runs from the conserved cysteine through the conserved F or W. Fields, in order: clone size, CDR3 length, D gene, V gene, J gene, CDR3 DNA, CDR3 protein. The D gene is left open where the match is weak. Expanded clones are given a class, and other clones once, few, many or no size at all.

once,18,NA,TRBV9,TRBJ2-2,TGTGCCAGCAGCGTAGGGTCTACGTCAGGGATTGGTCCCGGGGAGCTGTTTTTT,CASSVGSTSGIGPGELFF
few,19,TRBD2,TRBV6-4,TRBJ2-5,TGTGCCAGCAGTGAAGGTAGCCGGACTAGCGGGAGGTTTGGAGAGACCCAGTACTTC,CASSEGSRTSGRFGETQYF
NA,15,NA,TRBV30,TRBJ1-2,TGTGCCTGGAGAGGCCCGGGACTGGCCTTCTATGGCTACACCTTC,CAWRGPGLAFYGYTF
few,15,TRBD1,TRBV30,TRBJ2-5,TGTGCCTGGAGTGTAGGGACAGGGGGCGGAGAGACCCAGTACTTC,CAWSVGTGGGETQYF
NA,11,NA,TRBV28,TRBJ2-7,TGTGCCAGCAGTTTGGGAGACGAGCAGTACTTC,CASSLGDEQYF
NA,14,TRBD1,TRBV2,TRBJ1-1,TGTGCCAGCAGTGACGGACAGGGAGCCACTGAAGCTTTCTTT,CASSDGQGATEAFF
few,13,NA,TRBV7-2,TRBJ1-2,TGTGCCAGCACCCCAGGGCCTAACTATGGCTACACCTTC,CASTPGPNYGYTF
NA,15,NA,TRBV12-2,TRBJ2-1,TGTGCAAGTCGCTCGGGACTAGCGGGACACAATGAGCAGTTCTTC,CASRSGLAGHNEQFF
once,13,NA,TRBV25-1,TRBJ1-2,TGTGCCAGCAGTGTGGGACTGGGCTATGGCTACACCTTC,CASSVGLGYGYTF
once,14,NA,TRBV13,TRBJ2-7,TGTGCCAGCAGCTCCTCGGACGGGGACTACGAGCAGTACTTC,CASSSSDGDYEQYF
NA,12,NA,TRBV19,TRBJ1-2,TGTGCCAGTAGTATGCAGGTCTATGGCTACACCTTC,CASSMQVYGYTF
NA,14,NA,TRBV29-1,TRBJ1-5,TGCAGCGTTGAAGAGGGGGGGCAGGGTCAGCCCCAGCATTTT,CSVEEGGQGQPQHF
NA,13,NA,TRBV11-2,TRBJ2-5,TGTGCCAGCAGCTCCCGCGGCTTGATCGACAGCCACTTC,CASSSRGLIDSHF
NA,14,NA,TRBV28,TRBJ2-7,TGTGCCAGCAGTTCACCGGGTTCTTCCTACGAGCAGTACTTC,CASSSPGSSYEQYF
NA,14,NA,TRBV6-5,TRBJ1-1,TGTGCCAGCAGCCGCGGAAGTATGAGGACTGAAGCTTTCTTT,CASSRGSMRTEAFF
NA,16,NA,TRBV5-4,TRBJ1-4,TGTGCCAGCAGCTCTGGGGGGGGCAGGGAGCAGGAAAAACTGTTTTTT,CASSSGGGREQEKLFF
NA,14,NA,TRBV2,TRBJ1-2,TGTGCCAGCAGTCAACAGGGTACTAACTATGGCTACACCTTC,CASSQQGTNYGYTF
NA,16,NA,TRBV5-1,TRBJ2-3,TGCGCCAGCAGCTTGGCAGGGGATCTCCTCACAGATACGCAGTATTTT,CASSLAGDLLTDTQYF
few,16,NA,TRBV9,TRBJ2-3,TGTGCCAGCAGCGCTTCTACAGGAGTTGGTACAGATACGCAGTATTTT,CASSASTGVGTDTQYF
NA,16,TRBD1,TRBV11-2,TRBJ2-2,TGTGCCAGCAGTCGGACAGGGGGTTCGAGCACCGGGGAGCTGTTTTTT,CASSRTGGSSTGELFF
NA,16,NA,TRBV18,TRBJ1-5,TGTGCCAGCTCACCCGCTCTTCCGGGAGGAAATCAGCCCCAGCATTTT,CASSPALPGGNQPQHF
NA,14,TRBD1,TRBV10-3,TRBJ1-1,TGTGCCATCAGTCCTCAGGGGGCGAACACTGAAGCTTTCTTT,CAISPQGANTEAFF
NA,16,TRBD2,TRBV30,TRBJ2-1,TGTGCCTGGACTAGGACTAGCGGGCAGAGTGGGGGACAGCAGTTCTTC,CAWTRTSGQSGGQQFF
NA,15,NA,TRBV15,TRBJ2-1,TGTGCCACCAGCAGAGATCTAGGAGTCAACAATGAGCAGTTCTTC,CATSRDLGVNNEQFF
NA,15,NA,TRBV7-2,TRBJ2-7,TGTGCCAGCAGCTTTTCCGTTCGTAGCTCCTACGAGCAGTACTTC,CASSFSVRSSYEQYF
few,14,NA,TRBV11-2,TRBJ1-4,TGTGCCAGCAGCTCCCCGGGTGAGAATGAAAAACTGTTTTTT,CASSSPGENEKLFF
NA,16,NA,TRBV9,TRBJ2-2,TGTGCCAGCAGCGTAGCTACCAGCGGCGACACCGGGGAGCTGTTTTTT,CASSVATSGDTGELFF
NA,15,NA,TRBV28,TRBJ2-2,TGTGCCAGCGAGTTTCCCGCCGGGAACACCGGGGAGCTGTTTTTT,CASEFPAGNTGELFF
NA,13,NA,TRBV28,TRBJ1-2,TGTGCCAGCAGTTTGACGTGGAGAACTGGCTACACCTTC,CASSLTWRTGYTF
NA,17,NA,TRBV5-5,TRBJ1-1,TGTGCCAGCAGCTCCCCGGGGGGGGCAATAGGGAACACTGAAGCTTTCTTT,CASSSPGGAIGNTEAFF
NA,16,NA,TRBV19,TRBJ2-5,TGTGCCAGTAGTATATCGCTAGCGAGGGGCCAAGAGACCCAGTACTTC,CASSISLARGQETQYF
once,14,NA,TRBV19,TRBJ2-5,TGTGCCAGTAGGGTTGGCGGAGCCCAAGAGACCCAGTACTTC,CASRVGGAQETQYF
NA,11,TRBD2,TRBV6-5,TRBJ2-7,TGTGCCGTGTCAGGGAGGGACGAGCAGTACTTC,CAVSGRDEQYF
NA,17,TRBD2,TRBV9,TRBJ2-1,TGTGCCAGCAGCGCTGGACTAGCGGGGGCCCGTAACAATGAGCAGTTCTTC,CASSAGLAGARNNEQFF
few,13,NA,TRBV5-1,TRBJ1-2,TGCGCCAGCAGCGGGGGCGACAACTATGGCTACACCTTC,CASSGGDNYGYTF
once,16,TRBD2,TRBV4-2,TRBJ2-7,TGTGCCAGCAGCCGCCCTAGCGGGGGTAGCTCCTACGAGCAGTACTTC,CASSRPSGGSSYEQYF
NA,16,TRBD1,TRBV4-3,TRBJ2-3,TGCGCCAGCAGCCGGACTCCGGGACAGGGCACAGATACGCAGTATTTT,CASSRTPGQGTDTQYF
NA,14,NA,TRBV19,TRBJ1-1,TGTGCCAGTAGGGGTCGGTGGGAGGGCCTTGAAGCTTTCTTT,CASRGRWEGLEAFF
NA,17,NA,TRBV7-2,TRBJ2-3,TGTGCCAGCAGCTTAGTGGGGACTCCTCAGAGCACAGATACGCAGTATTTT,CASSLVGTPQSTDTQYF
NA,19,TRBD1,TRBV4-3,TRBJ2-6,TGCGCCAGCAGCCAAGATCACCCGCAGGGGGTCTCTGGGGCCAACGTCCTGACTTTC,CASSQDHPQGVSGANVLTF
NA,13,NA,TRBV10-3,TRBJ2-5,TGTGCCATCAGTCCGGACACAAAAGAGACCCAGTACTTC,CAISPDTKETQYF
once,14,TRBD2,TRBV6-1,TRBJ2-1,TGTGCCAGCGGGGCTAGCGGGATTTACAATGAGCAGTTCTTC,CASGASGIYNEQFF
NA,17,TRBD2,TRBV4-2,TRBJ2-1,TGTGCCAGCAGCCAAGAAACGGTCGGGGGGGGGCCAAGTGAGCAGTTCTTC,CASSQETVGGGPSEQFF
NA,19,TRBD2,TRBV28,TRBJ2-3,TGTGCCAGCAGCACTTCCAGACTAGCGTATTATACGAGCACAGATACGCAGTATTTT,CASSTSRLAYYTSTDTQYF
NA,14,TRBD2,TRBV11-2,TRBJ2-5,TGTGCCAGCAGCCGACTAGCGGGGGGGGAGACCCAGTACTTC,CASSRLAGGETQYF